These 13 T cell receptor beta chains were all obtained from the same sample, sequenced in a study of shared clonotypes between healthy human individuals. Measured with immunoSEQ multiplex PCR; TCRdb has only the in-frame clones, and not every one. The sample carries about 490,000 clones, around three quarters recorded once. The sequenced sample was PBMCs. Source of these receptors: a woman aged 40 to 49 in good health. Some clones in this sample may be carry-over from other donors' samples.

This clone was seen more than once but under ten times. The junction does not match germline at one end; this may be a read error. The CDR3 is CASSQDIYQPQHF. The CDR3 region has the DNA TGTGCTAGCAGCCAAGACATTTATCAGCCCCAGCATTTT. The V and J genes are TRBV7-7 and TRBJ1-5; D remains unclear. CDR3 length: 13 residues. The V gene's germline CDR1 is SSHAT and CDR2 FNYEAQ (reference sequence).

V usage is TRBV28 and J usage is TRBJ1-1; TRBD1 agrees at 9 bases. Germline loops: CDR1 MDHEN, CDR2 SYDVKM. The CDR3 is 15 amino acids. V shed 2 bases, J shed 6 bases, and the junction held 7 bases outside the gene matches. CDR3 region: CASSLRDRDGSEAFF. CDR3 sequence (DNA): TGTGCCAGCAGTTTAAGGGACAGGGATGGTTCTGAAGCTTTCTTT.

This clone was counted only a few times. V is TRBV27 and J is TRBJ1-2; D gene unclear. Germline V gene sequence: CDR1 MNHEY, CDR2 SMNVEV (reference sequence). V was cut by 0 bases and J by 1 base, with 9 bases left in between. The length of the CDR3 is 15 residues. CDR3 DNA sequence: TGTGCCAGCAGTTTATCCCCCGGACTTAACTATGGCTACACCTTC. Encoded protein: CASSLSPGLNYGYTF.

V gene TRBV10-3 combines with J gene TRBJ1-2; tentative D call: TRBD1 (5 bases). The CDR3 is made up of 14 amino acids. Germline-derived CDR1 and CDR2 are ENHRY and SYGVKD. V shed 0 bases and J shed 4 bases, with 9 bases lying between them. The CDR3 is CAISESHTGYGYTF. CDR3 coding DNA: TGTGCCATCAGTGAGTCGCATACAGGCTATGGCTACACCTTC.

J is TRBJ2-2 and V is TRBV5-1; D gene uncertain. V was trimmed by 4 bases and J by 4 bases, leaving 8 bases between them. The CDR3 has 13 residues. Germline values: CDR1 SGHRS, CDR2 YFSETQ. The CDR3, as DNA: TGCGCCAGCAGCGTTCAAGCCACCGGGGAGCTGTTTTTT. This sequence encodes CASSVQATGELFF.

This clone appeared a few times. The chain is built from TRBV12-2 and TRBJ2-7; TRBD1, the table's D call, was not compared with the DNA. TRBV12-2 is designated a pseudogene. This CDR3 region has 13 residues. Here the CDR3 DNA reads TGTGCAAGTCGGGTACAGGGCCCCGGCGAGCAGTACTTC. This codes for CASRVQGPGEQYF.

The CDR3 here is CASSWGTRVNTEAFF. The CDR3, as DNA: TGTGCCAGCAGCTGGGGCACGAGGGTGAACACTGAAGCTTTCTTT. The V gene is TRBV5-4, the J gene TRBJ1-1; weak D call: TRBD1 (5 bases). Per the germline V gene, CDR1 is SGHNT and CDR2 is YYREEE (reference sequence). This CDR3 has 15 amino acids. Trimming took 3 bases from V and 0 from J, leaving 12 bases between them. The variable domain in full, with the rest retrieved from reference TRBV5-4 and TRBJ1-1, is ETGVTQSPTHLIKTRGQQVTLRCSSQSGHNTVSWYQQALGQGPQFIFQYYREEENGRGNFPPRFSGLQFPNYSSELNVNALELDDSALYLCASSWGTRVNTEAFFGQGTRLTVV.

Worth noting for this clone: It is likely a read error: a sequence one base away is far more abundant. The gene calls are TRBV30 and TRBJ1-1; no definite D call. The V gene lost 6 bases and the J gene lost 9 bases, with 17 bases spanning the gap. This CDR3 is built from 12 residues. Looked up from germline, CDR1 is GTSNPN and CDR2 is SVGIG (reference sequence). CDR3 in amino acids: CACSLPVSKAFF. CDR3 nucleotide sequence: TGTGCCTGTAGTCTCCCTGTGTCGAAAGCTTTCTTT.

This clone has only one observation. The gene calls are TRBV7-2 and TRBJ2-7; D perhaps matches TRBD2 (5 bases). The CDR3 is 13 amino acids. The V gene's germline CDR1 is SGHTA and CDR2 FQGNSA. Trimming left V 3 bases short and J 2 bases short, with 8 bases between. The CDR3 reads CASSFGRPYEQYF. The CDR3 DNA reads as TGTGCCAGCAGCTTTGGGAGACCCTACGAGCAGTACTTC. Supplemented by reference TRBV7-2 and TRBJ2-7, the full variable domain reads GAGVSQSPSNKVTEKGKDVELRCDPISGHTALYWYRQSLGQGLEFLIYFQGNSAPDKSGLPSDRFSAERTGGSVSTLTIQRTQQEDSAVYLCASSFGRPYEQYFGPGTRLTVT.

This chain links TRBV5-4 with TRBJ2-3, with D perhaps assigned TRBD1 or TRBD2 (5 bases each). The V gene's germline CDR1 is SGHNT and CDR2 YYREEE (reference sequence). This CDR3 region has 15 residues. V was clipped by 4 bases and J by 2 bases, with 14 bases between them. The CDR3 nucleotides read TGTGCCAGCAGCATTCCGGGACCCATCACAGATACGCAGTATTTT. This gives the protein CASSIPGPITDTQYF.

Comment on this clone: Other DNA sequences of this sample code for an identical CDR3. The chain links TRBV5-4 to TRBJ2-5; D may match TRBD1 or TRBD2 (6 bases each). CDR3 length equals 15 residues. Trimming took 0 bases from V and 5 from J, leaving 14 bases between them. The germline V gene has CDR1 SGHNT and CDR2 YYREEE (reference sequence). CDR3 loop: CASSLGPEGGETQYF. For the CDR3, the DNA is TGTGCCAGCAGCTTGGGACCCGAAGGGGGGGAGACCCAGTACTTC.

The chain uses TRBV2 and TRBJ2-5; TRBD1 matches 10 bases. CDR3 length: 14 amino acids. Germline V lookup: CDR1 SNHLY, CDR2 FYNNEI. After removal of 7 bases from V and 5 bases from J, the junction contained 7 bases not matched to a gene. The chain's CDR3 is CASTPLGQGETQYF. The CDR3 DNA reads TGTGCCAGCACCCCTCTGGGACAGGGGGAGACCCAGTACTTC.

The DNA for the CDR3 is TGTGCCAGCGGGACAGCCATGTACCAAGAGACCCAGTACTTC. It specifies CASGTAMYQETQYF. The genes are TRBV6-5 and TRBJ2-5; the match to TRBD1 covers 7 bases. V was pared by 8 bases and J by 0 bases, with 6 bases of the junction left unmatched. The germline V gene has CDR1 MNHEY and CDR2 SVGAGI. The CDR3 covers 14 residues.